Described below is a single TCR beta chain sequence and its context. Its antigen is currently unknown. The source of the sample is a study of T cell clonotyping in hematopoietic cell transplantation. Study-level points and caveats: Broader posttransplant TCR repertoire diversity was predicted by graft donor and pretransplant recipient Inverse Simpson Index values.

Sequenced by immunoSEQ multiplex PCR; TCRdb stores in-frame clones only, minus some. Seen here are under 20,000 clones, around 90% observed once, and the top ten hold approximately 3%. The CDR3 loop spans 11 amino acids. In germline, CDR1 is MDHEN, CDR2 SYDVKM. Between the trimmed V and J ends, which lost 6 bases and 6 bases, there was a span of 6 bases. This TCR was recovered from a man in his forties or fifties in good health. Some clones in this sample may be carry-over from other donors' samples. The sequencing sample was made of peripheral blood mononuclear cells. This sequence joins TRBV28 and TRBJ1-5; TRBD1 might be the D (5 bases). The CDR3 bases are TGTGCCAGCAGGGGGCCTCAGCCCCAGCATTTT. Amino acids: CASRGPQPQHF.